The rows below give T cell receptor beta chains drawn from one sample of a study of OX40 agonist ivuxolimab in advanced cancers. Produced via immunoSEQ multiplex PCR; TCRdb's table is partial and in-frame only. The table lists 45,000 to 65,000 clones, approximately 86% of them singletons. The sequences come from CD4+ or CD8+ T cells sorted from blood, collected in a trial of the OX40 agonist ivuxolimab. The source is an adult with an advanced solid tumor such as melanoma, head and neck, liver or kidney cancer. Both conserved end residues are part of each CDR3. The D gene is left open where the match is weak. Clone sizes are given selectively: once, few, many, or a class where the clone is expanded.

v_call,j_call,clone_size,d_call,cdr3_aa,cdr3_nt
TRBV5-8,TRBJ1-1,NA,TRBD1,CASSPYTGVLNTEAFF,TGTGCCAGCAGCCCCTATACAGGGGTTCTGAACACTGAAGCTTTCTTT
TRBV7-2,TRBJ1-2,few,TRBD1,CASSPGGTGVYGYTF,TGTGCCAGCAGCCCGGGGGGGACAGGCGTCTATGGCTACACCTTC
TRBV4-3,TRBJ1-2,NA,TRBD1,CASSQETGADYGYTF,TGCGCCAGCAGCCAAGAGACAGGGGCTGACTATGGCTACACCTTC
TRBV7-2,TRBJ1-4,NA,NA,CASSLGGLPANEKLFF,TGTGCCAGCAGCTTAGGCGGGTTGCCGGCTAATGAAAAACTGTTTTTT
TRBV19,TRBJ1-2,NA,NA,CASSIKGTAANYGYTF,TGTGCCAGTAGTATTAAGGGGACGGCAGCTAACTATGGCTACACCTTC
TRBV28,TRBJ1-2,NA,NA,CASSLGPGRAYGYTF,TGTGCCAGCAGTTTAGGACCGGGACGAGCCTATGGCTACACCTTC
TRBV5-1,TRBJ1-1,NA,NA,CASSLWVGTEAFF,TGCGCCAGCAGCTTGTGGGTGGGCACTGAAGCTTTCTTT
TRBV9,TRBJ2-3,NA,TRBD2,CASSPPRLAGTATQYF,TGTGCCAGCAGCCCCCCTCGTTTAGCGGGCACAGCTACGCAGTATTTT
TRBV5-1,TRBJ2-5,NA,NA,CASSFGQPREETQYF,TGCGCCAGCAGCTTTGGGCAGCCCCGTGAGGAGACCCAGTACTTC
TRBV5-1,TRBJ1-5,NA,NA,CASSLAGDQPQHF,TGCGCCAGCAGCTTGGCGGGGGATCAGCCCCAGCATTTT
TRBV2,TRBJ2-1,NA,NA,CASRETASEQFF,TGTGCCAGCCGGGAGACAGCGAGCGAGCAGTTCTTC
TRBV11-3,TRBJ1-2,NA,NA,CASSPREYGYTF,TGTGCCAGCAGCCCCCGGGAATATGGCTACACCTTC
TRBV11-2,TRBJ2-7,NA,TRBD1,CASSDWTGRLAYEQYF,TGTGCCAGCAGCGACTGGACAGGGCGTCTTGCCTACGAGCAGTACTTC
TRBV6-6,TRBJ1-1,NA,NA,CASTPGGARGEAFF,TGTGCCAGCACCCCGGGGGGGGCCCGAGGTGAAGCTTTCTTT
TRBV7-2,TRBJ1-6,many,TRBD1,CASSSGRGQLNSPLHF,TGTGCCAGCAGCTCGGGGAGGGGACAGCTTAATTCACCCCTCCACTTT
TRBV9,TRBJ1-2,once,TRBD1,CASSASTGGAYYGYTF,TGTGCCAGCAGCGCGTCGACAGGGGGCGCCTATTATGGCTACACCTTC
TRBV18,TRBJ1-6,NA,NA,CASSPGTADNSPLHF,TGTGCCAGCTCACCCGGGACGGCGGATAATTCACCCCTCCACTTT
TRBV15,TRBJ1-2,NA,TRBD1,CATRGTGANYGYTF,TGTGCCACCAGAGGGACAGGGGCTAACTATGGCTACACCTTC
TRBV5-1,TRBJ1-4,NA,NA,CASSLGGSRDEKLFF,TGCGCCAGCAGCTTGGGAGGTAGCAGGGATGAAAAACTGTTTTTT
TRBV19,TRBJ1-2,NA,NA,CASSILGRSNYGYTF,TGTGCCAGTAGTATCCTGGGGCGGTCGAACTATGGCTACACCTTC
TRBV10-3,TRBJ2-7,NA,NA,CAISESAGVSYEQYF,TGTGCCATCAGTGAGTCGGCAGGGGTCTCCTACGAGCAGTACTTC
TRBV6-5,TRBJ1-1,once,NA,CASSREGTEAFF,TGTGCCAGCAGCCGGGAGGGCACTGAAGCTTTCTTT
TRBV10-1,TRBJ2-1,NA,NA,CASSESGVVQFF,TGCGCCAGCAGTGAGTCGGGGGTCGTGCAGTTCTTC
TRBV4-1,TRBJ2-7,NA,TRBD1,CASSHARGDRTTGEQYF,TGCGCCAGCAGCCATGCCCGCGGGGACAGGACTACAGGCGAGCAGTACTTC
TRBV7-2,TRBJ1-2,NA,NA,CASSPDNNYGYTF,TGTGCCAGCAGCCCCGACAACAACTATGGCTACACCTTC
TRBV6-5,TRBJ2-5,NA,NA,CASSYVRASETQYF,TGTGCCAGCAGTTACGTTCGAGCCTCGGAGACCCAGTACTTC
TRBV19,TRBJ2-3,NA,TRBD1,CASSTRQGGTDTQYF,TGTGCCAGTAGTACCCGACAGGGTGGCACAGATACGCAGTATTTT
TRBV4-2,TRBJ2-7,NA,TRBD1,CASSQAKPGQGASEQYF,TGTGCCAGCAGCCAAGCCAAGCCGGGACAGGGGGCTTCCGAGCAGTACTTC
TRBV2,TRBJ2-3,once,TRBD1,CASSRQGRYTDTQYF,TGTGCCAGCAGCCGACAGGGGAGATACACAGATACGCAGTATTTT
TRBV27,TRBJ2-5,NA,TRBD2,CASSLTPSSGRRETQYF,TGTGCCAGCAGTTTAACCCCCTCTAGCGGGAGACGAGAGACCCAGTACTTC
TRBV18,TRBJ1-2,NA,NA,CASSPETLGYGYTF,TGTGCCAGCTCACCAGAGACATTGGGCTATGGCTACACCTTC
TRBV11-3,TRBJ2-1,NA,TRBD2,CASSFTSGASSEQFF,TGTGCCAGCAGCTTCACTAGCGGGGCTTCAAGTGAGCAGTTCTTC
TRBV19,TRBJ2-2,NA,NA,CASKAPALNTGELFF,TGTGCCAGTAAGGCCCCGGCCTTGAACACCGGGGAGCTGTTTTTT
TRBV5-5,TRBJ2-1,NA,NA,CASSPPRDISYNEQFF,TGTGCCAGCAGCCCGCCCCGGGACATCTCCTACAATGAGCAGTTCTTC
TRBV6-6,TRBJ1-3,NA,NA,CASTQDFGNTIYF,TGTGCCAGCACCCAGGACTTTGGAAACACCATATATTTT
TRBV28,TRBJ2-1,NA,NA,CASSSTGSYNEQFF,TGTGCCAGCAGTTCGACAGGCTCATACAATGAGCAGTTCTTC
TRBV19,TRBJ2-5,NA,NA,CASSIGSTSPQETQYF,TGTGCCAGTAGTATAGGGTCCACAAGCCCTCAAGAGACCCAGTACTTC
TRBV19,TRBJ1-5,NA,TRBD1,CASSTRTGINNQPQHF,TGTGCCAGTAGTACGAGGACAGGAATTAACAATCAGCCCCAGCATTTT
TRBV5-4,TRBJ2-7,NA,NA,CASSLGALGYEQYF,TGTGCCAGCAGCTTGGGGGCCCTCGGCTACGAGCAGTACTTC